This TCR beta chain was documented in a study of T-cell reconstitution after alpha-beta-depleted transplantation in children. Points from the study as a whole: Hyperexpanded clones declined; after one year, newly produced T cells mostly supplied diversity.

The germline V and J ends were trimmed by 0 bases and 2 bases, with 11 bases remaining between them. This CDR3 comprises 15 residues. Germline V gives CDR1 SGDLS, CDR2 YYNGEE. Library preparation (for TCRbeta) was performed with unique molecular identifiers. Each CDR3 protein gets one entry after TCRdb re-called the PCR reads with MiXCR. Of around 450,000 distinct CDR3 sequences in the sample, roughly 10% were seen once. This clonotype was counted many times. The antigen remains unidentified. This sequence was found in a child aged 2-15 years with inherited bone marrow failure, due to receive a stem cell transplant. The rearrangement links TRBV9 to TRBJ2-5; D remains unclear. Sequencing was performed on PBMCs, taken before TCRalphabeta/CD19-depleted stem cell transplant. The chain's CDR3 is CASSVGSAEQETQYF. The DNA for the CDR3 is TGTGCCAGCAGCGTAGGCTCTGCGGAACAAGAGACCCAGTACTTC. The entire variable domain, with the rest obtained from reference TRBV9 and TRBJ2-5, is as follows: DSGVTQTPKHLITATGQRVTLRCSPRSGDLSVYWYQQSLDQGLQFLIQYYNGEERAKGNILERFSAQQFPDLHSELNLSSLELGDSALYFCASSVGSAEQETQYFGPGTRLLVL.